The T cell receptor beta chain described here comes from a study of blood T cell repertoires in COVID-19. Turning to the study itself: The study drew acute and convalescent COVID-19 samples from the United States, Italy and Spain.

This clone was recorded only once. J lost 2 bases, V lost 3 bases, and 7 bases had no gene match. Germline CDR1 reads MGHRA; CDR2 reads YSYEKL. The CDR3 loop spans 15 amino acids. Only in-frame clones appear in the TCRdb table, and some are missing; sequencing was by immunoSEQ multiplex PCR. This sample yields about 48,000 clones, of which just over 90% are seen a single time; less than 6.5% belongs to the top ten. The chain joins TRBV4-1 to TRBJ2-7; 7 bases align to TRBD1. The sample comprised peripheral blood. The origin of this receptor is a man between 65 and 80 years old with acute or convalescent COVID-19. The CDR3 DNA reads TGCGCCAGCAGCCAGAACATTGGGACAGCCTACGAGCAGTACTTC. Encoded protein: CASSQNIGTAYEQYF.